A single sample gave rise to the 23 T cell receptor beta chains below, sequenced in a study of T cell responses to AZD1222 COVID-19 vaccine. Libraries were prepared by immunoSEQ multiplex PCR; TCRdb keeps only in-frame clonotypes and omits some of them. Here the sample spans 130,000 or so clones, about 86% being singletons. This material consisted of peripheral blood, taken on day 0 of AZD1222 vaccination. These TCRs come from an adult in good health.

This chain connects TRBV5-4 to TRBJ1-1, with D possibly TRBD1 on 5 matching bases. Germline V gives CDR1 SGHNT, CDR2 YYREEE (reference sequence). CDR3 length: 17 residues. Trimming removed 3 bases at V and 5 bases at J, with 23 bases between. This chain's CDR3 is CASSSDEASGGGTEAFF. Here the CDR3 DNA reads TGTGCCAGCAGCTCCGACGAGGCTTCCGGGGGAGGGACTGAAGCTTTCTTT.

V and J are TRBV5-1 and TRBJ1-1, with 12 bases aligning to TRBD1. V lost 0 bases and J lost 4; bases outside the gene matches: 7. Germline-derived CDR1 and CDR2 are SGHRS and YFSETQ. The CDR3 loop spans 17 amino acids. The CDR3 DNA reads TGCGCCAGCAGCTTGGCGGGGACAGGGGGCTTGTCCACTGAAGCTTTCTTT. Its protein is CASSLAGTGGLSTEAFF.

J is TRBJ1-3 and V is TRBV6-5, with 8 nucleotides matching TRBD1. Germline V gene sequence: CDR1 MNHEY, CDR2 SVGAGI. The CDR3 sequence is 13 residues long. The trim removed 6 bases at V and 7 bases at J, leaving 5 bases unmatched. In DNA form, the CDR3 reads TGTGCCAGCAGGGGGACAGGACAGAACACCATATATTTT. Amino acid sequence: CASRGTGQNTIYF.

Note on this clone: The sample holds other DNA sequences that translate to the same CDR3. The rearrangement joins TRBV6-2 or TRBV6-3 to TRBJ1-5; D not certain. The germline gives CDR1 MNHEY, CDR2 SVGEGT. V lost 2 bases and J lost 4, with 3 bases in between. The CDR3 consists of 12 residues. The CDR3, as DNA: TGTGCCAGCAGTTACAGGAATCAGCCCCAGCATTTT. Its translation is CASSYRNQPQHF.

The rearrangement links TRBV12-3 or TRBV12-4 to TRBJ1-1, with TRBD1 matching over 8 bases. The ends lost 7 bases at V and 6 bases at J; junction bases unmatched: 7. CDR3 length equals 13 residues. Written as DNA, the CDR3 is TGTGCCAGCAACCACAGGGGGTTGGCTGAAGCTTTCTTT. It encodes CASNHRGLAEAFF.

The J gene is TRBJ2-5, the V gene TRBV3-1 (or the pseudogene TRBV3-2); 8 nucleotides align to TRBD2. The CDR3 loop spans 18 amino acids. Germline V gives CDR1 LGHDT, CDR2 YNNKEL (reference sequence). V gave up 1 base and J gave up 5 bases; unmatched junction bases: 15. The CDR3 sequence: CASSQGGTSGLARETQYF. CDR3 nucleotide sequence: TGTGCCAGCAGCCAAGGGGGAACTAGCGGCCTCGCCAGGGAGACCCAGTACTTC.

CDR3 loop: CSASVEVDTQYF. The CDR3 nucleotides are TGCAGTGCTAGTGTAGAGGTGGATACGCAGTATTTT. V and J are TRBV20-1 and TRBJ2-3; D is unclear. V lost 3 bases and J 6 bases, leaving 10 bases between the germline ends. CDR1 is DFQATT, CDR2 SNEGSKA, per germline (reference sequence). The CDR3 has 12 residues.

This chain's CDR3 is CASSLGVGGSNYGYTF. The CDR3 DNA is TGTGCCAGCAGCTTGGGTGTCGGGGGATCTAACTATGGCTACACCTTC. V and J are TRBV5-8 and TRBJ1-2; possible D gene TRBD1, 5 bases. This CDR3 is built from 16 residues. From germline, CDR1 is SGHTS and CDR2 YDEGEE. V lost 0 bases and J lost 0, with 12 bases in between.

This chain's CDR3 is CASSLTDGLYGYTF. The CDR3 region has the DNA TGTGCCAGCAGCCTGACAGACGGACTCTATGGCTACACCTTC. The rearrangement uses TRBV7-2 and TRBJ1-2, with a possible D match to TRBD1 (5 bases). The CDR3 totals 14 residues. The ends were cut back, 5 bases at V and 4 bases at J, with 14 bases in the middle. Germline values: CDR1 SGHTA, CDR2 FQGNSA.

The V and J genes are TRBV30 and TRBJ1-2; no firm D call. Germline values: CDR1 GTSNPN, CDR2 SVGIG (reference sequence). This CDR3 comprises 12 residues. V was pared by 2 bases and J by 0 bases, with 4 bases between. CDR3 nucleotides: TGTGCCTGGAGTCAGACTAACTATGGCTACACCTTC. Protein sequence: CAWSQTNYGYTF.

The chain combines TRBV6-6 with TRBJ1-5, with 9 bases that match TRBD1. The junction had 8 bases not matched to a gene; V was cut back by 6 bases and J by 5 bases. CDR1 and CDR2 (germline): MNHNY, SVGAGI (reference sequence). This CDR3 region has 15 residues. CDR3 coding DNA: TGTGCCAGCAGCCTCCCGGACAGGGGTGATCAGCCCCAGCATTTT. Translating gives CASSLPDRGDQPQHF.

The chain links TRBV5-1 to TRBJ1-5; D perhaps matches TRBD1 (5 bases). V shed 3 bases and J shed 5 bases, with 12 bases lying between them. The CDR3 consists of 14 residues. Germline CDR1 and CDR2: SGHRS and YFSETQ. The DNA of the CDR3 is TGCGCCAGCAGCTCGGGACCGACCGATCAGCCCCAGCATTTT. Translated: CASSSGPTDQPQHF.

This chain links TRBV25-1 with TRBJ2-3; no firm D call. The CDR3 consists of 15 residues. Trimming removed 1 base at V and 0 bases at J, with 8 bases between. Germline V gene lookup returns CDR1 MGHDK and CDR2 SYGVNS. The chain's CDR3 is CASSESADSTDTQYF. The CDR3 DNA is TGTGCCAGCAGTGAATCGGCGGATAGCACAGATACGCAGTATTTT.

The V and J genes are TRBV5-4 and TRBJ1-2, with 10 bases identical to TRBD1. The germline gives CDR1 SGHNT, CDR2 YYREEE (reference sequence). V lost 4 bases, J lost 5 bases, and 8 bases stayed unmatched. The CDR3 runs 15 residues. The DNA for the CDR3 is TGTGCCAGCAGCCTCGGGACAGGGGTGGGATATGGCTACACCTTC. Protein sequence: CASSLGTGVGYGYTF.

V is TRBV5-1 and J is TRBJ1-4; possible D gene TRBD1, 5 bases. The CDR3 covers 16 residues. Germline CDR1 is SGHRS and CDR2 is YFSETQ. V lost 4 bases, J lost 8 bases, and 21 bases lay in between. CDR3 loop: CASSPLLGGVREKLFF. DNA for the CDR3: TGCGCCAGCAGCCCCCTACTTGGGGGGGTCAGGGAAAAACTGTTTTTT.

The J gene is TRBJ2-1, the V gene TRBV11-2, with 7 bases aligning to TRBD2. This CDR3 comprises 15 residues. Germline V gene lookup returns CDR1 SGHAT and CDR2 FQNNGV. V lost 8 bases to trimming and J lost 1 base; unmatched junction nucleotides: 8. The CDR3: CASRSAGPSYNEQFF. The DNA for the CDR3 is TGTGCCAGCCGATCAGCGGGACCGTCCTACAATGAGCAGTTCTTC.

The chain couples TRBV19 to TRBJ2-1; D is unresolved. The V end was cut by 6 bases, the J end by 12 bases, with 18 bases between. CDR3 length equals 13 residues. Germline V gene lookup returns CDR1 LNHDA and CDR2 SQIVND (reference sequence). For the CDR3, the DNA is TGTGCCAGTAGCCCGACGGATACAATGAGGCAGTTCTTC. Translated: CASSPTDTMRQFF.

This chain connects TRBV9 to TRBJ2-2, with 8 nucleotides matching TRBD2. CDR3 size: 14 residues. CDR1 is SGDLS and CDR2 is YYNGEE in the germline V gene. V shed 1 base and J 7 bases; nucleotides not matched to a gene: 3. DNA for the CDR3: TGTGCCAGCAGCGTATCTCGGGAGGGCGGGGAGCTGTTTTTT. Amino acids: CASSVSREGGELFF. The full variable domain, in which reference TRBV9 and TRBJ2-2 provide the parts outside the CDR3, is DSGVTQTPKHLITATGQRVTLRCSPRSGDLSVYWYQQSLDQGLQFLIQYYNGEERAKGNILERFSAQQFPDLHSELNLSSLELGDSALYFCASSVSREGGELFFGEGSRLTVL.

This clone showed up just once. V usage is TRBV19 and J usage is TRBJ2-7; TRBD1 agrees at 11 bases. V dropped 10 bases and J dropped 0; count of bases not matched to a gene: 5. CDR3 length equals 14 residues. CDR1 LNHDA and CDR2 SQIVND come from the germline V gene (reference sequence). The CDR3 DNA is TGTGCCACGAGGGACAGGGGGAGCTCCTACGAGCAGTACTTC. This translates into CATRDRGSSYEQYF.

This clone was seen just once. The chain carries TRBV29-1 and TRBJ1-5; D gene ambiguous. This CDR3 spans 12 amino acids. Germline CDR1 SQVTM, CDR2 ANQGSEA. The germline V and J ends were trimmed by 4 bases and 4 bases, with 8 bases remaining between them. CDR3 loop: CSVGDLNQPQHF. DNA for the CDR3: TGCAGCGTTGGAGACCTAAATCAGCCCCAGCATTTT.

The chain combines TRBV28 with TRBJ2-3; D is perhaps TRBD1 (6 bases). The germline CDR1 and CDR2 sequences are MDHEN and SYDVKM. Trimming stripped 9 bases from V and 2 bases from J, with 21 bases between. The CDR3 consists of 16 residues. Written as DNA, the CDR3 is TGTGCCAGTCCTCCGCCAACTACAGGGATCACAGATACGCAGTATTTT. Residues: CASPPPTTGITDTQYF.

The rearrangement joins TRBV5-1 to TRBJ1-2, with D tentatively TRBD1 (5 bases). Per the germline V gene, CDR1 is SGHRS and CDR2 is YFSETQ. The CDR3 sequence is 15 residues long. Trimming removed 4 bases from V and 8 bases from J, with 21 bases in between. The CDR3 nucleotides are TGCGCCAGCAGCCCGGATGGAGACAGTTCAGGGGGCTACACCTTC. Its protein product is CASSPDGDSSGGYTF.

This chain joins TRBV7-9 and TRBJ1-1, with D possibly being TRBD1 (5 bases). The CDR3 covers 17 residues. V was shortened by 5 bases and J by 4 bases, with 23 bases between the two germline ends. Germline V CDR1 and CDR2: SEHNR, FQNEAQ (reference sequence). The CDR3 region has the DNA TGTGCCAGCAGCCCCCTTTTTGCATTGGAGGGGTCCACTGAAGCTTTCTTT. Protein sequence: CASSPLFALEGSTEAFF.